This TCR beta chain originates from a study of blood T cell repertoires in COVID-19. In the study overall: Collection of acute and convalescent COVID-19 samples took place in the United States, Italy and Spain. Sources were T cells, B-cell-depleted T cells, or PBMCs; the material itself was cDNA or gDNA.

Self-reported history from a screening survey and questionnaire set each donor's cohort. Symptom resolution, clearance, or two negative PCRs marked donors in Cohort 3 as recovered. Here immunoSEQ multiplex PCR was the method, and the copy in TCRdb shows in-frame clones only, minus some. The sample shows around 300,000 clones, under 90% of them seen only once. The V and J ends lost 7 bases and 3 bases respectively, with 10 bases between them. CDR3 length equals 13 residues. Germline V gene lookup returns CDR1 SGHTA and CDR2 FQGNSA. The receptor comes from a woman in her forties who had recovered from COVID-19. The sequencing sample was made of PBMCs or T cells enriched from blood (not recorded which). The chain recombines TRBV7-2 with TRBJ1-3; the D is unclear. CDR3 nucleotide sequence: TGTGCCAGCATGATTGGGCGTGGAAACACCATATATTTT. It codes for CASMIGRGNTIYF.